This paragraph covers one T cell receptor (beta chain) sequence. This clone appeared a single time. Its cognate antigen has yet to be identified. No base-level quality is on record; no much larger clone is a single base apart. The CDR3 runs 12 amino acids, cysteine and phenylalanine included. Only the CDR3 DNA stays, 36 bases, in frame from base 1. Cut back by 2 bases and 1 base, the V and J ends lie 5 bases apart. Looking up the germline V gene yields CDR1 SQVTM and CDR2 ANQGSEA. The record originates from a study of control samples from healthy donors and cancer patients (TCRdb year 2020). The method was the immunoSEQ multiplex PCR assay. TCRdb's version of the immuneACCESS table is confined to in-frame rearrangements and falls short of the full clone set. An unresolved V gene accounts for under half of the shortfall where checked; the remainder is of unknown origin. The sample table records about 100,000 clones; around four fifths of these occur just once. In total, the top ten clones hold 15% to 20% of the sample.

Sequencing input: blood. The sequence was obtained from a man between 25 and 39 years old in good health. The chain employs TRBV29-1 and TRBJ1-1; the D segment cannot be called with confidence. The CDR3 sequence is CSVEPGNTEAFF. The nucleotides are TGCAGCGTTGAACCGGGGAACACTGAAGCTTTCTTT.